This T cell receptor (beta chain) is drawn from a study of blood T cell repertoires in COVID-19. The overall study: T cells, B-cell-depleted T cells, or PBMCs supplied cDNA or gDNA.

Germline CDR1 is SGHNT and CDR2 is YENEEA. The length of the CDR3 is 16 residues. The V and J ends lost 5 bases and 2 bases, in that order; junction bases with no gene match: 8. Participant reports of clinical history set cohort assignment. Sequencing used immunoSEQ multiplex PCR; TCRdb keeps in-frame clones, though not all of them. The data contain around 150,000 clones, more than 70% of them singletons. Sequencing was done on a sample of PBMCs or T cells enriched from blood (not recorded which). This clonotype was obtained from a man aged 40-55 years who had recovered from COVID-19. V gene TRBV11-3 combines with J gene TRBJ2-5; 10 bases match TRBD2. The CDR3 here is CASSPQAGGGQETQYF. The CDR3 DNA reads TGTGCCAGCAGCCCTCAAGCGGGGGGGGGTCAAGAGACCCAGTACTTC.